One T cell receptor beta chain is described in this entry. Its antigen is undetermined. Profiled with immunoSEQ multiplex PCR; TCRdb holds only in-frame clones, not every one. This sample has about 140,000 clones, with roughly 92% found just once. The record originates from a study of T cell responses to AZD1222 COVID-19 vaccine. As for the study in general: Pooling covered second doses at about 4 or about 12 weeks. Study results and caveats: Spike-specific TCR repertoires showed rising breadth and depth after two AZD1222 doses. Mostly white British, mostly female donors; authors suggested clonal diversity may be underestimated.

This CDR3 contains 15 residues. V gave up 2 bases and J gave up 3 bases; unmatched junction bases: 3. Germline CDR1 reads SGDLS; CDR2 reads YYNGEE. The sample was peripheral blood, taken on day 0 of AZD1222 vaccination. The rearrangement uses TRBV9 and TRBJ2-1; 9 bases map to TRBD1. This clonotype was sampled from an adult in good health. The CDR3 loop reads CASSVETGGYNEQFF. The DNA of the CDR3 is TGTGCCAGCAGCGTGGAGACAGGGGGCTACAATGAGCAGTTCTTC. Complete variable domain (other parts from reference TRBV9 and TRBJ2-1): DSGVTQTPKHLITATGQRVTLRCSPRSGDLSVYWYQQSLDQGLQFLIQYYNGEERAKGNILERFSAQQFPDLHSELNLSSLELGDSALYFCASSVETGGYNEQFFGPGTRLTVL.